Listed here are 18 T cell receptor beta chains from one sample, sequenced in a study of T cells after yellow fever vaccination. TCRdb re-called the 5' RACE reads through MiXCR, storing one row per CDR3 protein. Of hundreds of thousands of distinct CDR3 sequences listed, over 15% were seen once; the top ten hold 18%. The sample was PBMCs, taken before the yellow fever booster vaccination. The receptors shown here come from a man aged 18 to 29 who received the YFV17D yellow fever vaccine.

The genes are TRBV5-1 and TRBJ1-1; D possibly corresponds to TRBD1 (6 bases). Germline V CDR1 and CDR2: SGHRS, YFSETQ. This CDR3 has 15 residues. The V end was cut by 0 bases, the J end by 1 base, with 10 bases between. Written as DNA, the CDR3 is TGCGCCAGCAGCTTGGCAAACAGGGAGAACACTGAAGCTTTCTTT. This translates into CASSLANRENTEAFF. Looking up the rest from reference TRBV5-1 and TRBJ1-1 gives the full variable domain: KAGVTQTPRYLIKTRGQQVTLSCSPISGHRSVSWYQQTPGQGLQFLFEYFSETQRNKGNFPGRFSGRQFSNSRSEMNVSTLELGDSALYLCASSLANRENTEAFFGQGTRLTVV.

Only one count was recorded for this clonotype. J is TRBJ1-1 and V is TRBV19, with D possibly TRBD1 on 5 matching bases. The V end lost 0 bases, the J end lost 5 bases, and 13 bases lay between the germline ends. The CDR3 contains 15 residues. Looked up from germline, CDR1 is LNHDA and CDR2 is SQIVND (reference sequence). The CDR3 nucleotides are TGTGCCAGTAGTATAGAAGGCGGGGCAAGGACTGAAGCTTTCTTT. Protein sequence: CASSIEGGARTEAFF. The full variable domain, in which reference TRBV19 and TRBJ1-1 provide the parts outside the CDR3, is DGGITQSPKYLFRKEGQNVTLSCEQNLNHDAMYWYRQDPGQGLRLIYYSQIVNDFQKGDIAEGYSVSREKKESFPLTVTSAQKNPTAFYLCASSIEGGARTEAFFGQGTRLTVV.

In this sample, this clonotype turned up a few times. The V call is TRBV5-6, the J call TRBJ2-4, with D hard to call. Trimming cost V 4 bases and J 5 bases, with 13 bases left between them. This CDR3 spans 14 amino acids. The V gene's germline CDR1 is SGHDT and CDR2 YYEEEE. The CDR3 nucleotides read TGTGCCAGCAGCCTTATTCGCGGCGAAAACATTCAGTACTTC. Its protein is CASSLIRGENIQYF.

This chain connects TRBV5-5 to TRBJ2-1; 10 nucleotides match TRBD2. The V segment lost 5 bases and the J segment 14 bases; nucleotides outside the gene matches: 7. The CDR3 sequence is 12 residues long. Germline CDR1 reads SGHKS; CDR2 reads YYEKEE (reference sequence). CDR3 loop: CASRTGTSVKFF. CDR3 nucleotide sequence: TGTGCCAGCAGAACCGGGACTAGCGTGAAGTTCTTC. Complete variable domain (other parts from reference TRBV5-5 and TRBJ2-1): DAGVTQSPTHLIKTRGQQVTLRCSPISGHKSVSWYQQVLGQGPQFIFQYYEKEERGRGNFPDRFSARQFPNYSSELNVNALLLGDSALYLCASRTGTSVKFFGPGTRLTVL.

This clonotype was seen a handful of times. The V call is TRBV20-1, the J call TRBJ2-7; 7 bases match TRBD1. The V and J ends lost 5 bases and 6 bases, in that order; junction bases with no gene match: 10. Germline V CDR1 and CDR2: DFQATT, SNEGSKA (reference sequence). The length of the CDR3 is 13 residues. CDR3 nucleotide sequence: TGCAGTGCTCAAGTACCAGGGGGTTCCGAGCAGTACTTC. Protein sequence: CSAQVPGGSEQYF.

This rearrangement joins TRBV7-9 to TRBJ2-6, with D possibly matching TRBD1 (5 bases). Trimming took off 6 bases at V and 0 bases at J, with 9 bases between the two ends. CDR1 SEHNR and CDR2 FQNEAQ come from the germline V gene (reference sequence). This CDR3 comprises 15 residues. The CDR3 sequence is CASRPTVSGANVLTF. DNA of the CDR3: TGTGCCAGCAGACCGACAGTCTCTGGGGCCAACGTCCTGACTTTC. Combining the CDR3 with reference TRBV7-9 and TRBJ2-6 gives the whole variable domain DTGVSQNPRHKITKRGQNVTFRCDPISEHNRLYWYRQTLGQGPEFLTYFQNEAQLEKSRLLSDRFSAERPKGSFSTLEIQRTEQGDSAMYLCASRPTVSGANVLTFGAGSRLTVL.

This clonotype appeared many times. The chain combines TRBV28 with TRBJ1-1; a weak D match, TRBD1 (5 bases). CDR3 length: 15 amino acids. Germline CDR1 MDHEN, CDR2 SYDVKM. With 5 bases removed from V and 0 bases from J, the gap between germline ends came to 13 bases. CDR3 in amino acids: CASSPVDRMNTEAFF. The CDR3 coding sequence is TGTGCCAGCAGTCCCGTAGACAGAATGAACACTGAAGCTTTCTTT.

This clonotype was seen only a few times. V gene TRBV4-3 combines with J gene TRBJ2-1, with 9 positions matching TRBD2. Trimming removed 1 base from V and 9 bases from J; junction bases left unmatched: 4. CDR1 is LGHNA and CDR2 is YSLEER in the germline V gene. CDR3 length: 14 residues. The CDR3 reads CASSQVRGGGEQFF. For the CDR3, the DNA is TGCGCCAGCAGCCAAGTGCGGGGGGGCGGTGAGCAGTTCTTC.

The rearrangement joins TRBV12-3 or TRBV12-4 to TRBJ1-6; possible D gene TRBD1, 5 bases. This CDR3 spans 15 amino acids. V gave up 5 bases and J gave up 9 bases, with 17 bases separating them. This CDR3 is CASSAGTGNSSPLHF. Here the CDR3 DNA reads TGTGCCAGCAGTGCCGGGACGGGTAATAGTTCACCCCTCCACTTT.

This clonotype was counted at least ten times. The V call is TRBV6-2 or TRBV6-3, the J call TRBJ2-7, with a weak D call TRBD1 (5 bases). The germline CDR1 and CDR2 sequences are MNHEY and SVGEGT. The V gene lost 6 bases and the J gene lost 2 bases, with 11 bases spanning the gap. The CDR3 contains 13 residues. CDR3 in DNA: TGTGCCAGCAGGCCCCCGGACACCTACGAGCAGTACGTC. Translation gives CASRPPDTYEQYV.

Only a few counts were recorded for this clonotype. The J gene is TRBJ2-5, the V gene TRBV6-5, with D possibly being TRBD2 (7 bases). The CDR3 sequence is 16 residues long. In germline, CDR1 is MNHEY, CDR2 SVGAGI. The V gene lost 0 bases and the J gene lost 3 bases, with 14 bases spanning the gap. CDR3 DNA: TGTGCCAGCAGTTACTCACCGGCGGGGGCCAAAGAGACCCAGTACTTC. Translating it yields CASSYSPAGAKETQYF.

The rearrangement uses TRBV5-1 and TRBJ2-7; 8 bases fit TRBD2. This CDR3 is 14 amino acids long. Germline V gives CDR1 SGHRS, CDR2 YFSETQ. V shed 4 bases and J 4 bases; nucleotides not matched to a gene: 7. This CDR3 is CASSVTAGAYEQYF. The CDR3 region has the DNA TGCGCCAGCAGCGTCACAGCGGGGGCGTACGAGCAGTACTTC.

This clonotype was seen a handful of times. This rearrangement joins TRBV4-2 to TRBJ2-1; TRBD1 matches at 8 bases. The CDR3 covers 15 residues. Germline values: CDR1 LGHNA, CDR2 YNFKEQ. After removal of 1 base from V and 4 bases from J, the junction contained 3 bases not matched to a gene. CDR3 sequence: CASSQVGQEYNEQFF. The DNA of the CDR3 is TGTGCCAGCAGCCAAGTGGGACAGGAGTACAATGAGCAGTTCTTC.

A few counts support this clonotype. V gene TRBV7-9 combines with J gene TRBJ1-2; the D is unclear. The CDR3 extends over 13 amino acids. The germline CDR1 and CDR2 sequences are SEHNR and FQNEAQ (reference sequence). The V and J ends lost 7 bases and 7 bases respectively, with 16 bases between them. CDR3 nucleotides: TGTGCCAGCACCACCGCTACGCGGGGTGGCTACACCTTC. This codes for CASTTATRGGYTF.

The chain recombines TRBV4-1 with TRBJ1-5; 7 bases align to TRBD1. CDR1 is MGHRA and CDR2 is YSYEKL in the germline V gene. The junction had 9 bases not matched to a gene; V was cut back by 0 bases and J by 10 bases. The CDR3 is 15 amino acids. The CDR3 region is CASSQEKGAAFPQHF. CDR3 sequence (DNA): TGCGCCAGCAGCCAAGAAAAGGGGGCCGCCTTTCCCCAGCATTTT.

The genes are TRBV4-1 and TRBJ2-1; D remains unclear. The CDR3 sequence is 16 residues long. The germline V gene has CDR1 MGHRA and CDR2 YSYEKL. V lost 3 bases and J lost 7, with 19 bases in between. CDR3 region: CASSHRVASTGNEQFF. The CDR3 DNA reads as TGCGCCAGCAGCCACAGAGTCGCCAGCACGGGTAATGAGCAGTTCTTC.

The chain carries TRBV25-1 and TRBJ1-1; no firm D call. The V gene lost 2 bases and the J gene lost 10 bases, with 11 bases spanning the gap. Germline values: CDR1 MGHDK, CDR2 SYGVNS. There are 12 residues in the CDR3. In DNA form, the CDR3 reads TGTGCCAGCAGTGAAGTGGGTACGGTAGCTTTCTTT. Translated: CASSEVGTVAFF.

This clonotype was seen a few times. CDR3 sequence (DNA): TGTGCCAGCAGCTTAGTACGCGTGCTAGAGGGGGAGCAGTACTTC. This gives the protein CASSLVRVLEGEQYF. The J gene is TRBJ2-7, the V gene TRBV11-2; D may match TRBD1 or TRBD2 (5 bases each). The CDR3 runs to 15 residues. V shed 1 base and J shed 7 bases, with 17 bases lying between them. Germline CDR1 reads SGHAT; CDR2 reads FQNNGV.